The next 26 T cell receptor beta chains were all read from a single sample in a study of cytomegalovirus exposure and HLA in healthy donors. Primers: 60 Vbeta forward and 13 Jbeta reverse. Sequenced by immunoSEQ multiplex PCR; TCRdb stores in-frame clones only, minus some. The sample carries about 88,000 clones, 69% recorded once. Sequenced: PBMCs. Source of these receptors: a man aged 45-65 years in good health and CMV-seronegative.

The rearrangement links TRBV5-6 to TRBJ2-1, with D possibly TRBD1 on 5 matching bases. The CDR3 length is 13 residues. Between the trimmed V and J ends, which lost 4 bases and 8 bases, there was a span of 13 bases. Germline CDR1 is SGHDT and CDR2 is YYEEEE. The DNA of the CDR3 is TGTGCCAGCAGCCGGAGCAGGGTTCATGAGCAGTTCTTC. It is translated as CASSRSRVHEQFF.

The V call is TRBV14, the J call TRBJ2-1, with 10 bases lining up with TRBD2. V was pared by 3 bases and J by 12 bases, with 5 bases of the junction left unmatched. The CDR3 is 13 amino acids. The germline V gene encodes CDR1 SGHDN and CDR2 FVKESK. The CDR3 protein is CASSQPWTSGQFF. CDR3 nucleotides: TGTGCCAGCAGCCAGCCCTGGACTAGCGGGCAGTTCTTC.

This clone was seen a handful of times. V is TRBV2 and J is TRBJ2-5, with TRBD1 as a possible D gene (5 bases). The CDR3 totals 15 residues. The V gene lost 5 bases and the J gene lost 4 bases, with 17 bases spanning the gap. Per the germline V gene, CDR1 is SNHLY and CDR2 is FYNNEI. The CDR3 sequence: CASSRPSGNVETQYF. Written as DNA, the CDR3 is TGTGCCAGCAGTCGCCCCTCAGGGAATGTAGAGACCCAGTACTTC.

This clone was picked up a small number of times. J is TRBJ2-6 and V is TRBV19; a possible D gene is TRBD1 (6 bases). The CDR3 has 15 residues. Trimming pared 1 base from V and 5 bases from J, leaving 9 bases between. The germline CDR1 and CDR2 sequences are LNHDA and SQIVND (reference sequence). The CDR3 here is CASSIGQGRANVLTF. The CDR3 DNA sequence: TGTGCCAGTAGTATAGGGCAGGGGAGGGCCAACGTCCTGACTTTC.

The chain combines TRBV28 with TRBJ1-1; D may be TRBD1 (5 bases). The length of the CDR3 is 16 residues. Trimming removed 1 base from V and 1 base from J, with 13 bases in between. Per germline, CDR1 MDHEN and CDR2 SYDVKM. The CDR3 coding sequence is TGTGCCAGCAGTTTATCTAGGCGGGGGTCGAACACTGAAGCTTTCTTT. Its translation is CASSLSRRGSNTEAFF.

This clone was counted only a few times. J is TRBJ2-5 and V is TRBV9; TRBD1 matches at 7 bases. The germline V gene has CDR1 SGDLS and CDR2 YYNGEE. With V trimmed by 3 bases and J by 2 bases, 7 bases remained unmatched. The CDR3 has 15 residues. DNA of the CDR3: TGTGCCAGCAGCGAGACAGGGTATATACAAGAGACCCAGTACTTC. Translation gives CASSETGYIQETQYF.

The chain combines TRBV6-1 with TRBJ2-2, with 11 positions matching TRBD1. There are 14 residues in the CDR3. Germline CDR1 and CDR2: MNHNS and SASEGT. With V trimmed by 8 bases and J by 5 bases, 4 bases remained unmatched. CDR3 loop: CASGTGGRTGELFF. The CDR3 coding sequence is TGTGCCAGCGGGACAGGGGGAAGAACCGGGGAGCTGTTTTTT.

This clone was counted between two and nine times. The chain recombines TRBV4-3 with TRBJ1-2, with TRBD1 identical over 8 bases. Unmatched junction bases numbered 9, after V lost 1 base and J lost 8 bases. The CDR3 has 15 residues. Germline assignment: CDR1 LGHNA and CDR2 YSLEER. The CDR3 DNA reads as TGCGCCAGCAGCCAAGCGGACAGGGCGGAGGGCGGCTACACCTTC. This sequence encodes CASSQADRAEGGYTF.

This chain connects TRBV4-3 to TRBJ2-2; the D is unclear. Per germline, CDR1 LGHNA and CDR2 YSLEER. Between the trimmed V and J ends, which lost 3 bases and 0 bases, there was a span of 5 bases. The CDR3 is made up of 14 amino acids. The chain's CDR3 is CASSHLTNTGELFF. The CDR3 DNA reads as TGCGCCAGCAGCCATCTTACGAACACCGGGGAGCTGTTTTTT.

V and J are TRBV18 and TRBJ1-4, with 9 bases aligning to TRBD1. V trimming: 5 bases; J trimming: 5 bases; junction bases outside the gene matches: 9. This CDR3 has 16 amino acids. Germline V lookup: CDR1 KGHSH, CDR2 LQKENI. CDR3 protein: CASSTQGAGTNEKLFF. The CDR3 DNA reads TGTGCCAGCTCAACACAGGGGGCGGGCACAAATGAAAAACTGTTTTTT.

This clone showed up just once. The rearrangement links TRBV7-2 to TRBJ1-5, with D possibly being TRBD1 (6 bases). This CDR3 comprises 12 residues. The germline V gene has CDR1 SGHTA and CDR2 FQGNSA. Trimming removed 5 bases from V and 7 bases from J, with 9 bases in between. CDR3 DNA: TGTGCCAGCAGCCTACAGGGCCAGCCCCAGCATTTT. Translation: CASSLQGQPQHF.

This chain links TRBV29-1 with TRBJ2-1; D is perhaps TRBD2 (7 bases). CDR3 length: 15 amino acids. The V end lost 4 bases, the J end lost 7 bases, and 20 bases lay between the germline ends. CDR1 SQVTM and CDR2 ANQGSEA come from the germline V gene. CDR3: CSVGAGYFQGNEQFF. CDR3 nucleotides: TGCAGCGTTGGAGCGGGGTACTTTCAGGGGAATGAGCAGTTCTTC.

This chain joins TRBV7-9 and TRBJ2-2, with D possibly TRBD1 on 6 matching bases. The CDR3 spans 16 residues. V was cut by 3 bases and J by 1 base, with 12 bases left in between. Germline V CDR1 and CDR2: SEHNR, FQNEAQ (reference sequence). This CDR3 reads CASSFRPGENTGELFF. In DNA, the CDR3 is TGTGCCAGCAGCTTCCGGCCAGGGGAGAACACCGGGGAGCTGTTTTTT. The entire variable domain, with the rest obtained from reference TRBV7-9 and TRBJ2-2, is as follows: DTGVSQNPRHKITKRGQNVTFRCDPISEHNRLYWYRQTLGQGPEFLTYFQNEAQLEKSRLLSDRFSAERPKGSFSTLEIQRTEQGDSAMYLCASSFRPGENTGELFFGEGSRLTVL.

This clone has a handful of counts. The genes are TRBV6-6 and TRBJ2-6; D remains unclear. V was shortened by 4 bases and J by 0 bases, with 7 bases between the two germline ends. The CDR3 is 15 amino acids. Germline CDR1 and CDR2: MNHNY and SVGAGI (reference sequence). Here the CDR3 DNA reads TGTGCCAGCAGTTCCCGCGCCTCTGGGGCCAACGTCCTGACTTTC. Translated: CASSSRASGANVLTF.

The sample holds one count of this clone. This rearrangement joins TRBV7-9 to TRBJ1-1; D unclear. Germline CDR1 reads SEHNR; CDR2 reads FQNEAQ (reference sequence). CDR3 size: 17 residues. Between the trimmed V and J ends, which lost 5 bases and 0 bases, there was a span of 19 bases. As DNA, the CDR3 is TGTGCCAGCAGCCAACTGACAACGACGGTCATGAACACTGAAGCTTTCTTT. Translating gives CASSQLTTTVMNTEAFF.

The rearrangement uses TRBV9 and TRBJ2-3; tentative D call: TRBD1 (6 bases). V was shortened by 2 bases and J by 3 bases, with 13 bases between the two germline ends. The CDR3 covers 15 residues. The germline V gene encodes CDR1 SGDLS and CDR2 YYNGEE. The CDR3 is CASSVTGRATDTQYF. The CDR3 DNA sequence: TGTGCCAGCAGCGTGACAGGACGGGCGACAGATACGCAGTATTTT.

V and J are TRBV7-6 and TRBJ2-3, with D tentatively TRBD1 (8 bases). V gave up 1 base and J gave up 8 bases, with 25 bases separating them. This CDR3 spans 18 amino acids. Germline V gene data show CDR1 as SGHVS and CDR2 as FNYEAQ. CDR3 bases: TGTGCCAGCAGCTTAGTCGGGGGGACAGGAACCACAGCCGGTACGCAGTATTTT. It translates to CASSLVGGTGTTAGTQYF.

The chain joins TRBV4-3 to TRBJ1-2; 10 positions agree with TRBD1. Germline V CDR1 and CDR2: LGHNA, YSLEER. This CDR3 has 16 amino acids. Germline trimming cut 2 bases from V and 5 bases from J; bases unmatched to any gene: 8. In DNA, the CDR3 is TGCGCCAGCAGCCAACTAGGGACAGGGGTATCTTATGGCTACACCTTC. Translation: CASSQLGTGVSYGYTF.

The chain has TRBV11-2 and TRBJ2-5, with TRBD1 as a possible D gene (6 bases). This CDR3 has 14 amino acids. Trimming stripped 5 bases from V and 1 base from J, with 11 bases between. CDR1 and CDR2 (germline): SGHAT, FQNNGV. The CDR3: CASSARQVQETQYF. CDR3 in DNA: TGTGCCAGCAGCGCCCGACAGGTCCAAGAGACCCAGTACTTC.

The chain's CDR3 is CSVGEGVNTIYF. As DNA, the CDR3 is TGCAGCGTTGGTGAAGGGGTTAACACCATATATTTT. V and J are TRBV29-1 and TRBJ1-3, with D perhaps matching TRBD1 (5 bases). The CDR3 has 12 amino acids. The V end lost 4 bases, the J end lost 7 bases, and 11 bases lay between the germline ends. Germline lookup yields CDR1 SQVTM and CDR2 ANQGSEA.

The rearrangement uses TRBV14 and TRBJ2-3, with 8 bases fitting TRBD2. The CDR3 length is 17 residues. Unmatched junction bases numbered 11, after V lost 0 bases and J lost 6 bases. Germline V CDR1 and CDR2: SGHDN, FVKESK. CDR3 coding DNA: TGTGCCAGCAGCCAAGATGCTCCGGGGGGGCCGTCGGATACGCAGTATTTT. It is translated as CASSQDAPGGPSDTQYF.

This chain joins TRBV21-1 and TRBJ2-1; the table's D call of TRBD2 was not tested on the DNA. TRBV21-1 is a pseudogene segment. The CDR3 loop spans 15 amino acids. The CDR3 is CASASGISSYNEQFF. The CDR3 DNA reads TGTGCCAGTGCGAGCGGGATTAGCTCCTACAATGAGCAGTTCTTC.

This chain links TRBV7-9 with TRBJ2-3; 15 nucleotides agree with TRBD2. Trimming cost V 5 bases and J 0 bases; bases outside gene matches: 6. Germline V gene lookup returns CDR1 SEHNR and CDR2 FQNEAQ (reference sequence). The CDR3 consists of 18 residues. The CDR3 DNA sequence: TGTGCCAGCAGCCGGGGACTAGCGGGGGGAGCTAGCACAGATACGCAGTATTTT. Translated, it gives CASSRGLAGGASTDTQYF.

This clone was counted a single time. The CDR3 region has the DNA TGTGCCAGCAGGGCGGGGGGCTATGGCTACACCTTC. It translates to CASRAGGYGYTF. The chain combines TRBV27 with TRBJ1-2, with TRBD1 as a possible D gene (5 bases). Trimming stripped 6 bases from V and 4 bases from J, with 9 bases between. The CDR3 runs 12 residues. The V gene's germline CDR1 is MNHEY and CDR2 SMNVEV (reference sequence).

This chain connects TRBV7-8 to TRBJ2-5; 8 nucleotides agree with TRBD2. J gave up 5 bases and V 0 bases, and 11 bases lay outside the gene matches. Germline-derived CDR1 and CDR2 are SGHVS and FQNEAQ. This CDR3 comprises 17 residues. The CDR3 protein is CASSLAWLAGPFETQYF. The CDR3 coding sequence is TGTGCCAGCAGCTTAGCATGGCTAGCGGGTCCGTTCGAGACCCAGTACTTC.

In this sample, this clone turned up once. The J gene is TRBJ2-7, the V gene TRBV2; 9 bases are shared with TRBD2. This CDR3 has 14 residues. Germline V lookup: CDR1 SNHLY, CDR2 FYNNEI. The trim removed 6 bases at V and 2 bases at J, leaving 5 bases unmatched. CDR3 nucleotides: TGTGCCAGCAGCAAAGCGGGGGGCCCCTACGAGCAGTACTTC. It yields the protein CASSKAGGPYEQYF.